The sequence of this T cell receptor beta chain was determined in a study of immune evolution from preneoplasia to lung adenocarcinoma. Generated by immunoSEQ multiplex PCR, the TCRdb table keeps only in-frame clones and is missing some. Of 3,000 to 4,500 clones detected, about three quarters appear once; the ten largest clones hold 11% to 15%. Patients had resection in Japan or China between about 2013 and 2017. V was trimmed by 5 bases and J by 6 bases, leaving 20 bases between them. This CDR3 has 16 amino acids. Per germline, CDR1 MNHEY and CDR2 SMNVEV (reference sequence). The sequence was collected from a person aged 55-80 years with lung adenocarcinoma. Material for sequencing was FFPE minimally invasive lung adenocarcinoma tissue. The V gene is TRBV27, the J gene TRBJ2-1, with D possibly being TRBD1 (6 bases). As DNA, the CDR3 is TGTGCCAGCAGTACGCAGGGGACGCGATCCGCCAATGAGCAGTTCTTC. This gives the protein CASSTQGTRSANEQFF.